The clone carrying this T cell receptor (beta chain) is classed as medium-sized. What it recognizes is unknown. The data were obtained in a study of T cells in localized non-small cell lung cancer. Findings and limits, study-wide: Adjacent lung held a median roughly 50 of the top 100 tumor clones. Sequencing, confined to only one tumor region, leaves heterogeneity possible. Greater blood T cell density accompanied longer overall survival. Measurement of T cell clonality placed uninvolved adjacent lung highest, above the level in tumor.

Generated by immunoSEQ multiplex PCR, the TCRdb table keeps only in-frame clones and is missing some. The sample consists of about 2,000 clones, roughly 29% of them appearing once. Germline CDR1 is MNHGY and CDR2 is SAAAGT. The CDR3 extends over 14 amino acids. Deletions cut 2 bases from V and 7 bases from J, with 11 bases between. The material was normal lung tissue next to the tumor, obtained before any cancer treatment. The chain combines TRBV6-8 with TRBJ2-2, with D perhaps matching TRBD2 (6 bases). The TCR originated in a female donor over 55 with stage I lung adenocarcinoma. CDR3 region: CASSYDSGVGELFF. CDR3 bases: TGTGCCAGCAGTTACGACTCGGGGGTCGGGGAGCTGTTTTTT.